The rows below give T cell receptor beta chains drawn from one sample of a study of cytomegalovirus exposure and HLA in healthy donors. Produced via immunoSEQ multiplex PCR; TCRdb's table is partial and in-frame only. The table shows some 60,000 clones, with about 80% occurring only once. Sequenced: PBMCs. Every receptor here comes from a man aged 35-49 years in good health and CMV-seronegative. CDR3s include the opening cysteine and the closing phenylalanine or tryptophan. Fields, in order: J gene, D gene, clone size, V gene, CDR3 protein, CDR3 DNA. A D gene is named only where the DNA matches it firmly. Rows may omit the clone size; those that give it use once, few, many or a size class.

>TRBJ1-5|TRBD1|.|TRBV18
CASSQTGAINQPQHF
TGTGCCAGCTCCCAAACAGGGGCGATTAATCAGCCCCAGCATTTT
>TRBJ1-2|TRBD1|.|TRBV6-1
CASSQGTGGSPGGYTF
TGTGCCAGCAGTCAAGGGACAGGGGGATCACCGGGTGGCTACACCTTC
>TRBJ1-1|.|.|TRBV13
CASSLVSGGAGFAFF
TGTGCCAGCAGCTTAGTGTCTGGTGGGGCTGGGTTTGCTTTCTTT
>TRBJ2-2|TRBD2|.|TRBV9
CASSPRYSGGANTGELFF
TGTGCCAGCAGCCCCCGATATAGCGGGGGGGCCAACACCGGGGAGCTGTTTTTT
>TRBJ2-1|TRBD2|.|TRBV6-5
CASNHRQASGVEQFF
TGTGCCAGCAATCACCGCCAGGCTAGCGGGGTTGAGCAGTTCTTC
>TRBJ2-1|TRBD2|.|TRBV7-2
CASSLVPGGYNEQFF
TGTGCCAGCAGCTTAGTCCCGGGGGGATACAATGAGCAGTTCTTC
>TRBJ1-2|TRBD1|once|TRBV5-1
CASSLGQGDYGYTF
TGCGCCAGCAGCTTGGGACAGGGAGACTATGGCTACACCTTC
>TRBJ2-1|TRBD2|.|TRBV7-2
CASSPPGRGGHEQFF
TGTGCCAGCAGCCCCCCAGGGCGGGGGGGCCATGAGCAGTTCTTC
>TRBJ1-4|.|.|TRBV4-1
CASSTRTLRNSTNEKLFF
TGCGCCAGCAGCACACGGACACTTAGAAACTCAACTAATGAAAAACTGTTTTTT
>TRBJ1-1|.|.|TRBV11-2
CASSLGVGGPGEAFF
TGTGCCAGCAGCTTAGGAGTGGGGGGGCCCGGTGAAGCTTTCTTT
>TRBJ2-3|TRBD2|.|TRBV5-1
CASSLATSGLDTQYF
TGCGCCAGCAGCTTGGCGACTAGCGGATTAGATACGCAGTATTTT
>TRBJ2-3|.|.|TRBV29-1
CSVAGTDTQYF
TGCAGCGTTGCCGGCACAGATACGCAGTATTTT
>TRBJ2-3|TRBD2|.|TRBV2
CASMPQVAGVTDTQYF
TGTGCCAGCATGCCCCAGGTAGCGGGGGTTACAGATACGCAGTATTTT
>TRBJ1-6|TRBD1|.|TRBV7-8
CASSSGGQVVNSPLHF
TGTGCCAGCAGCTCGGGTGGACAGGTAGTTAATTCACCCCTCCACTTT
>TRBJ1-2|.|.|TRBV5-4
CASSLAGGRRDYGYTF
TGTGCCAGCAGCCTCGCGGGCGGGCGCAGAGACTATGGCTACACCTTC
>TRBJ2-7|.|.|TRBV27
CASSPQRQAIAYEQYF
TGTGCCAGCAGTCCGCAACGACAGGCAATTGCTTACGAGCAGTACTTC
>TRBJ1-5|TRBD1|.|TRBV30
CAWSLGQGNQPQHF
TGTGCCTGGAGTTTGGGACAGGGCAATCAGCCCCAGCATTTT
>TRBJ1-5|.|.|TRBV5-6
CASSLVGADNQPQHF
TGTGCCAGCAGCTTGGTCGGAGCCGATAATCAGCCCCAGCATTTT
>TRBJ2-1|.|.|TRBV7-8
CASREVGAVYNEQFF
TGTGCCAGCCGAGAGGTAGGTGCGGTCTACAATGAGCAGTTCTTC
>TRBJ2-7|TRBD2|.|TRBV10-3
CAIGERGGTYEQYF
TGTGCCATCGGGGAGCGGGGAGGGACCTACGAGCAGTACTTC
>TRBJ2-3|.|few|TRBV4-2
CATTPARGGTDTQYF
TGTGCCACCACTCCAGCACGAGGGGGTACAGATACGCAGTATTTT
>TRBJ2-5|TRBD1|.|TRBV29-1
CSVNPGQGQETQYF
TGCAGCGTAAATCCGGGACAGGGACAAGAGACCCAGTACTTC
>TRBJ2-5|TRBD2|.|TRBV5-4
CASSSGTSGGAPPGETQYF
TGTGCCAGCAGCTCCGGGACTAGCGGGGGGGCACCCCCGGGGGAGACCCAGTACTTC
>TRBJ1-2|TRBD1|.|TRBV18
CASSPPAGQGFGYTF
TGTGCCAGCTCACCACCGGCGGGACAGGGGTTCGGCTACACCTTC
>TRBJ2-5|TRBD1|once|TRBV5-4
CASSPPSGGRETQYF
TGTGCCAGCAGCCCCCCCTCAGGGGGCAGGGAGACCCAGTACTTC
>TRBJ2-1|TRBD2|.|TRBV7-6
CASSTPGGYNEQFF
TGTGCCAGCAGCACCCCGGGGGGTTACAATGAGCAGTTCTTC
>TRBJ2-5|.|.|TRBV7-9
CASSLGAQGQETQYF
TGTGCTAGCAGCTTAGGCGCGCAGGGCCAAGAGACCCAGTACTTC
>TRBJ1-2|.|.|TRBV13
CASSLERARGYTF
TGTGCCAGCAGCTTAGAGCGGGCGCGTGGCTACACCTTC
>TRBJ2-5|TRBD2|.|TRBV14
CASSQDAGVAGETQYF
TGTGCCAGCAGCCAGGACGCGGGGGTGGCAGGAGAGACCCAGTACTTC
>TRBJ1-5|TRBD1|.|TRBV19
CASSTLGQGIVQSNQPQHF
TGTGCCAGTAGTACCCTGGGACAGGGTATAGTCCAAAGCAATCAGCCCCAGCATTTT
>TRBJ1-4|TRBD1|.|TRBV6-6
CASRGQGLYEKLFF
TGTGCCAGCAGGGGACAGGGGCTCTATGAAAAACTGTTTTTT
>TRBJ2-5|TRBD2|.|TRBV5-8
CASSLKRGFQETQYF
TGTGCCAGCAGCTTAAAGCGGGGATTCCAAGAGACCCAGTACTTC
>TRBJ2-1|.|once|TRBV10-1
CASSDLSGGEQFF
TGCGCCAGCAGTGATCTATCTGGAGGCGAGCAGTTCTTC
>TRBJ2-7|TRBD1|.|TRBV6-6
CASSYVRDRSYEQYF
TGTGCCAGCAGTTACGTCCGGGACAGGTCCTACGAGCAGTACTTC
>TRBJ1-2|TRBD1|.|TRBV14
CASSRTGDYGYTF
TGTGCCAGCAGCCGCACAGGGGACTATGGCTACACCTTC
>TRBJ2-3|TRBD1|.|TRBV14
CASSRMLPGQGDPDTQYF
TGTGCCAGCAGCCGAATGTTACCGGGACAGGGGGACCCAGATACGCAGTATTTT
>TRBJ1-2|TRBD1|.|TRBV19
CASSPIPGQGLNYGYTF
TGTGCCAGTAGTCCAATCCCGGGACAGGGTCTTAACTATGGCTACACCTTC
>TRBJ1-1|.|few|TRBV11-3
CASSLAEGSEAFF
TGTGCCAGCAGCTTAGCGGAGGGAAGCGAAGCTTTCTTT
>TRBJ2-2|.|.|TRBV9
CASSVAPSYGELFF
TGTGCCAGCAGCGTAGCCCCTTCCTACGGGGAGCTGTTTTTT
>TRBJ1-2|TRBD1|once|TRBV28
CASGPPGQGRNTF
TGTGCCAGCGGACCACCGGGACAGGGAAGAAACACCTTC
>TRBJ2-7|TRBD1|.|TRBV30
CAWEPGTGGSYEQYF
TGTGCCTGGGAGCCCGGGACAGGGGGCTCCTACGAGCAGTACTTC
>TRBJ1-2|TRBD1|.|TRBV11-2
CASSLRDRVDYGYTF
TGTGCCAGCAGCCTCCGGGACAGGGTTGACTATGGCTACACCTTC
>TRBJ2-2|TRBD1|.|TRBV5-1
CASSSHKLKNPTGGLDTGELFF
TGCGCCAGCAGCTCACACAAACTTAAAAACCCTACAGGGGGATTGGACACCGGGGAGCTGTTTTTT
>TRBJ2-3|.|once|TRBV18
CASSPPPVSRTDTQYF
TGTGCCAGCTCACCACCGCCGGTTTCACGCACAGATACGCAGTATTTT
>TRBJ2-1|TRBD2|.|TRBV5-1
CASSPGRGGRGKQFF
TGCGCCAGCAGCCCGGGGCGGGGGGGCCGCGGGAAGCAGTTCTTC
>TRBJ2-2|.|.|TRBV9
CASSVAIGELFF
TGTGCCAGCAGCGTAGCTATCGGGGAGCTGTTTTTT
>TRBJ2-2|.|.|TRBV11-2
CASSLLRGGRTGELFF
TGTGCCAGCAGCCTACTCCGGGGAGGAAGGACCGGGGAGCTGTTTTTT
>TRBJ2-1|TRBD2|.|TRBV28
CASILAGGFDNEQFF
TGTGCCAGCATCTTAGCGGGGGGATTTGACAATGAGCAGTTCTTC
>TRBJ1-5|.|.|TRBV29-1
CSVVQGSNQPQHF
TGCAGCGTTGTTCAGGGAAGCAATCAGCCCCAGCATTTT
>TRBJ1-3|.|few|TRBV28
CASSFRGATAGNTIYF
TGTGCCAGCAGTTTTCGGGGGGCTACGGCTGGAAACACCATATATTTT
>TRBJ2-1|.|.|TRBV19
CASSIRPPGSEQFF
TGTGCCAGTAGTATAAGGCCGCCGGGGAGTGAGCAGTTCTTC